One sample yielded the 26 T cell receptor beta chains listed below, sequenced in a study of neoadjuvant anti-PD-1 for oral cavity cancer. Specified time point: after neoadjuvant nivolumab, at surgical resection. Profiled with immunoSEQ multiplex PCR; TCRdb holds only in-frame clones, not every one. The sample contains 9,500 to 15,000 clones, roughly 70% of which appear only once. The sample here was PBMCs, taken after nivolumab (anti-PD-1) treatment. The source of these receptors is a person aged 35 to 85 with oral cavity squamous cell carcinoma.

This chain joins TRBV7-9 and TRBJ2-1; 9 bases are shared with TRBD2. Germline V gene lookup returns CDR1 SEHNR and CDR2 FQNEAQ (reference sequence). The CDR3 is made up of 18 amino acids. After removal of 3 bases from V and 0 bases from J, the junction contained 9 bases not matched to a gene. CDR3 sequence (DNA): TGTGCCAGCAGCTTCAGCGGGGGGCCCTCTAGCTCCTACAATGAGCAGTTCTTC. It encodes CASSFSGGPSSSYNEQFF. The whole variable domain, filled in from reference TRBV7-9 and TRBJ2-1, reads DTGVSQNPRHKITKRGQNVTFRCDPISEHNRLYWYRQTLGQGPEFLTYFQNEAQLEKSRLLSDRFSAERPKGSFSTLEIQRTEQGDSAMYLCASSFSGGPSSSYNEQFFGPGTRLTVL.

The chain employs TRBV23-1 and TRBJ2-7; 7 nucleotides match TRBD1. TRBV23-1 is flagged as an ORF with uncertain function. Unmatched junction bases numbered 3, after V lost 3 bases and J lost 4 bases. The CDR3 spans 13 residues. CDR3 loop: CASSHRTGYEQYF. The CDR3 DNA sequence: TGCGCCAGCAGTCACCGGACAGGTTACGAGCAGTACTTC.

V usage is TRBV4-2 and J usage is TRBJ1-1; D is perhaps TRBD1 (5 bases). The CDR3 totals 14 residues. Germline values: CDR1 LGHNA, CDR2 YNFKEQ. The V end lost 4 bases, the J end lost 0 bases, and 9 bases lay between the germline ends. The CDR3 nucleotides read TGTGCCAGCAGCCCGGGGGGGATGAACACTGAAGCTTTCTTT. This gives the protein CASSPGGMNTEAFF.

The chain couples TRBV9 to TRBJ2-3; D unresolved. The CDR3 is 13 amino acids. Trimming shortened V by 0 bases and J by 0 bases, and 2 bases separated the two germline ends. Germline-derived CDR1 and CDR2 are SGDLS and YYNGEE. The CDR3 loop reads CASSVDSTDTQYF. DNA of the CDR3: TGTGCCAGCAGCGTAGATAGCACAGATACGCAGTATTTT.

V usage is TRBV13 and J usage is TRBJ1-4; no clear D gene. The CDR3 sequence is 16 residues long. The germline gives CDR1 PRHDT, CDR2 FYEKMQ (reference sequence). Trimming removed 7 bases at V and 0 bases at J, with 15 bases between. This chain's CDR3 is CASTRGRVPTNEKLFF. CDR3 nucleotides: TGTGCCAGCACCCGAGGTAGAGTTCCAACTAATGAAAAACTGTTTTTT.

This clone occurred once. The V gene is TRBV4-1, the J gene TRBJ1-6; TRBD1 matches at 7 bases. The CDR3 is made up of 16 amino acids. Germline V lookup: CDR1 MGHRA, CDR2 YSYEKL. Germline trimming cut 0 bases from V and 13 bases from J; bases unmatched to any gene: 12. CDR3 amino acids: CASSQDGGTALSPLHF. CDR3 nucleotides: TGCGCCAGCAGCCAAGACGGGGGGACAGCATTAAGTCCCCTCCACTTT.

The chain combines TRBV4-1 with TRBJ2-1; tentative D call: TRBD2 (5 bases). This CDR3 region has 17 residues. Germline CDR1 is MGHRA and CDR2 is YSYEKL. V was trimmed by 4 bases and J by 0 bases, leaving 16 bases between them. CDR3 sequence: CASSPGVRSVSYNEQFF. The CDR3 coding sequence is TGCGCCAGCAGCCCCGGGGTGCGGAGCGTCTCCTACAATGAGCAGTTCTTC.

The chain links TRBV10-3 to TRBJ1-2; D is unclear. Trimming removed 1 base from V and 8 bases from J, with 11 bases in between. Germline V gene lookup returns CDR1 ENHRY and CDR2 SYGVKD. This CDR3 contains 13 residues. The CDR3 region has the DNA TGTGCCATCAGTGAGTACTGGGATCAGGGCTACACCTTC. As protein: CAISEYWDQGYTF.

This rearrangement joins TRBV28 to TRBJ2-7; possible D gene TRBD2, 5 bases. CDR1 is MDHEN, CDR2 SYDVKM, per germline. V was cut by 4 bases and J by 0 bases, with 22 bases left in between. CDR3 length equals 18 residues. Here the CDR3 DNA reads TGTGCCAGCAGTTCGATAAACCCGGGATCTACCATCTCCTACGAGCAGTACTTC. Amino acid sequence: CASSSINPGSTISYEQYF.

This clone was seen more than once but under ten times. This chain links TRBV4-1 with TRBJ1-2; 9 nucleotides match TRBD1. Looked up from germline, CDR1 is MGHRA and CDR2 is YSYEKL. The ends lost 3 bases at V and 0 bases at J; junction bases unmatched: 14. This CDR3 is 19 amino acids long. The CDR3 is CASSHKTLGDRASNYGYTF. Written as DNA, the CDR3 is TGCGCCAGCAGCCACAAGACGTTAGGGGACAGGGCGTCTAACTATGGCTACACCTTC.

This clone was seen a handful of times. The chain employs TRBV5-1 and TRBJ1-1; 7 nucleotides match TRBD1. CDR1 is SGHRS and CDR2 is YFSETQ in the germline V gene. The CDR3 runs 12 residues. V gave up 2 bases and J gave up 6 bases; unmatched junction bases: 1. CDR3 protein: CASSFDRAEAFF. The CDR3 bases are TGCGCCAGCAGCTTTGACAGGGCTGAAGCTTTCTTT.

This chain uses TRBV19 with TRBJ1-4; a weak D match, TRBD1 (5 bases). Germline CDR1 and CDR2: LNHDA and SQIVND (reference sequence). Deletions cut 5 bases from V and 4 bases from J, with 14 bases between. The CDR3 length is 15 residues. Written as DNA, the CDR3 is TGTGCCAGTAGTCTGCGCCCGGGGGTTAATGAAAAACTGTTTTTT. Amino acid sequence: CASSLRPGVNEKLFF.

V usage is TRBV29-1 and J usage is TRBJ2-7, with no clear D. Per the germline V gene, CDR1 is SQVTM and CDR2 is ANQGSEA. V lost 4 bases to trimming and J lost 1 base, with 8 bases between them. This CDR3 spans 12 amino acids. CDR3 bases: TGCAGCGTTGGCGAAATTTCCTACGAGCAGTACTTC. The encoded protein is CSVGEISYEQYF.

The CDR3 here is CASSVNAGHQETQYF. CDR3 in DNA: TGTGCCAGCAGCGTAAACGCGGGGCACCAAGAGACCCAGTACTTC. V is TRBV9 and J is TRBJ2-5, with D perhaps TRBD2 (6 bases). CDR1 is SGDLS and CDR2 is YYNGEE in the germline V gene. The germline V and J ends were trimmed by 1 base and 0 bases, with 10 bases remaining between them. CDR3 size: 15 residues. Drawing the rest from reference TRBV9 and TRBJ2-5, the complete variable domain is DSGVTQTPKHLITATGQRVTLRCSPRSGDLSVYWYQQSLDQGLQFLIQYYNGEERAKGNILERFSAQQFPDLHSELNLSSLELGDSALYFCASSVNAGHQETQYFGPGTRLLVL.

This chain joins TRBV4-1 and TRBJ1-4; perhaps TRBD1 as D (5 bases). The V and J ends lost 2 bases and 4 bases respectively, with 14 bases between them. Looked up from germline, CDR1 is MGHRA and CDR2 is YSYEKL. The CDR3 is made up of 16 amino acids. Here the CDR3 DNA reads TGCGCCAGCAGCCAATCCCGGGGACCGATTAATGAAAAACTGTTTTTT. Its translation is CASSQSRGPINEKLFF.

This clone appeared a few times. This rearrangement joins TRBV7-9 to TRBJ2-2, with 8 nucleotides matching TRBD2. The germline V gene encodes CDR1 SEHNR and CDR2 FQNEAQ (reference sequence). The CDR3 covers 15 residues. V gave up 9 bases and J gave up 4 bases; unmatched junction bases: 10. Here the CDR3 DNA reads TGTGCCAGGGGGCCTCCCGGGGGGGCCACCGGGGAGCTGTTTTTT. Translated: CARGPPGGATGELFF.

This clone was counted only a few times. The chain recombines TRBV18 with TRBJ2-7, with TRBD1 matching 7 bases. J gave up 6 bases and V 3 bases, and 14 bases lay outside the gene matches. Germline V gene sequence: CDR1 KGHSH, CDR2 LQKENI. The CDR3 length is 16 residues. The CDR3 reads CASSPPNGQATGEQYF. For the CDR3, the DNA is TGTGCCAGCTCACCTCCTAACGGACAGGCCACGGGCGAGCAGTACTTC.

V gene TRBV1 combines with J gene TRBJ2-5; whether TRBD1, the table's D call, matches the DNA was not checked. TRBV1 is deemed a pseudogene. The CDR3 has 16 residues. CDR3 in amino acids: CTSSLFQGRGQETQYF. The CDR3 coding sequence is TGCACCAGCAGCTTGTTCCAGGGCAGGGGGCAAGAGACCCAGTACTTC.

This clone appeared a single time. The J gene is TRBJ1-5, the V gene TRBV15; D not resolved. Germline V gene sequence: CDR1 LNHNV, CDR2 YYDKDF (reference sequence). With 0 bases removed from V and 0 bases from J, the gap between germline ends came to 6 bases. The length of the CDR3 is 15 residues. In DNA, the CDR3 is TGTGCCACCAGCAGAGACAGAAATAGCAATCAGCCCCAGCATTTT. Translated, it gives CATSRDRNSNQPQHF.

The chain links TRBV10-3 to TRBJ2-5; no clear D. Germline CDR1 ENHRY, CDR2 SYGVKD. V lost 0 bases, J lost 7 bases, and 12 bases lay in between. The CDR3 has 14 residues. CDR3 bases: TGTGCCATCAGTGAGTCATCGGGCCACTGGACCCAGTACTTC. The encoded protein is CAISESSGHWTQYF.

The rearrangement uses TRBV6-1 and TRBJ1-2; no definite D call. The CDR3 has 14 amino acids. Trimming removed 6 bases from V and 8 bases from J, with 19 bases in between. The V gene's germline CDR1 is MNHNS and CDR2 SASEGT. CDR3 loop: CASSLRTDPGGYTF. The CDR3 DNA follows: TGTGCCAGCAGCTTGAGGACGGATCCGGGGGGCTACACCTTC.

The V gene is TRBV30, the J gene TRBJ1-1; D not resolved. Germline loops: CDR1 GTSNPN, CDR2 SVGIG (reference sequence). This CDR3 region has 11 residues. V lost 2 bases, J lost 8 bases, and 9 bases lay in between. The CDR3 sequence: CAWSRSAEAFF. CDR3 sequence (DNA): TGTGCCTGGAGTAGGTCGGCAGAAGCTTTCTTT.

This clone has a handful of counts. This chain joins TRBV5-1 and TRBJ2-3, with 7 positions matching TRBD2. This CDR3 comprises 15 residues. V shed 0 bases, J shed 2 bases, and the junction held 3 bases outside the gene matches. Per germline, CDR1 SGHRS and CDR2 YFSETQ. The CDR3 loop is CASSLVAGDTDTQYF. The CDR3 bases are TGCGCCAGCAGCTTGGTGGCGGGGGACACAGATACGCAGTATTTT.

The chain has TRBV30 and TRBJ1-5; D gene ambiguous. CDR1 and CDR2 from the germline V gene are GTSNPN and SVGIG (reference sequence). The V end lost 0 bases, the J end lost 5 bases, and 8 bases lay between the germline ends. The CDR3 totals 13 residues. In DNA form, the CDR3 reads TGTGCCTGGAGTGTTGGGCAACATCAGCCCCAGCATTTT. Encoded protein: CAWSVGQHQPQHF.

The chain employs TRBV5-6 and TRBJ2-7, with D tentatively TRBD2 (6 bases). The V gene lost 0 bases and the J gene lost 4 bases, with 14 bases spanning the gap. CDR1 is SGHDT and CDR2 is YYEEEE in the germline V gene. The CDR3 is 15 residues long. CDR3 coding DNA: TGTGCCAGCAGCTTGGCCGGGAGTGGTTGGTACGAGCAGTACTTC. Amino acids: CASSLAGSGWYEQYF.

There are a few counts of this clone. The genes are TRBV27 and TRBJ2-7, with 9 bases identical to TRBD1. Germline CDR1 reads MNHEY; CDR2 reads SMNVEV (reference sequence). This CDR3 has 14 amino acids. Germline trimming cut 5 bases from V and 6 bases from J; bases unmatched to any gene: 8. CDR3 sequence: CASSEGQGLREQYF. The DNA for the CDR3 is TGTGCCAGCAGTGAGGGACAGGGTTTACGCGAGCAGTACTTC.